The clone carrying this T cell receptor (beta chain) occurred a few times. Its antigen is still unknown. This specimen includes other DNA sequences encoding the same CDR3. This sample is drawn from a study of shared clonotypes between healthy human individuals. Study context: Three CD4 naive, three CD4 memory, two CD8 naive and one CD8 memory plate were used per donor. Findings and limits, study-wide: Depth was large, yet rarefaction showed that sorted-subset sequencing was incomplete. Relative to clonotypes present in all four donors, those not shared had lower generation probabilities.

The junction had 4 bases not matched to a gene; V was cut back by 3 bases and J by 0 bases. This CDR3 spans 15 amino acids. Germline CDR1 reads LNHDA; CDR2 reads SQIVND (reference sequence). This table comes from immunoSEQ multiplex PCR, and its TCRdb copy is limited to in-frame clones, with some not included. The sample has 2 million to 3 million clones; approximately 94% are singletons. Sequencing was done on a sample of naive CD4+ T cells sorted from blood. Subset described: CD45RA+ positively selected. The clonotype was recovered from a man aged 18 to 29 in good health. This chain connects TRBV19 to TRBJ2-7; TRBD1 aligns across 8 bases. The CDR3 DNA follows: TGTGCCAGTAGTATTTCCGGGACAGGCTCCTACGAGCAGTACTTC. Translation: CASSISGTGSYEQYF.